Detailed here is one TCR beta chain. As yet, its antigen is unknown. Compared with germline, one end of the junction differs, possibly owing to a read error. The source of the sample is a study of blood T cells in healthy people across ages. Whole-study results and caveats: Per-million-T-cell TCR beta diversity fell roughly linearly with age.

Alongside a J-beta primer mix, a sample-barcoded 5' primer served in a second PCR lasting about 7 to 11 cycles. Carrying 12 random nucleotides, a template-switch adaptor labeled each individual cDNA molecule. Each sample provided no less than 2.5 million CDR3-containing paired-end reads. TCRdb reprocessed the 5' RACE reads via MiXCR and lists one record per CDR3 protein. The table includes over 1,500,000 distinct CDR3 sequences, about 39% detected once. Samples had at least 6 million PBMCs isolated from them. This CDR3 comprises 14 residues. Source material: blood. The chain recombines TRBV12-3 or TRBV12-4 with TRBJ1-2; TRBD1 is a possible D gene (5 bases). This TCR was sampled from a human donor in good health. For the CDR3, the DNA is TGTGCCAGCAGACGGGCAGGGAGAGCGTATGGTTACACCTTC. Translated: CASRRAGRAYGYTF.